One and the same sample provided the 3 T cell receptor beta chains below, sequenced in a study of T cell responses to AZD1222 COVID-19 vaccine. The method was immunoSEQ multiplex PCR; TCRdb's version includes in-frame clones alone and lacks a portion of them. The sample lists some 79,000 clones, 80% to 90% occurring once. This specimen consisted of peripheral blood, obtained 28 days after the second AZD1222 dose. The origin of the receptors is an adult who received the AZD1222 COVID-19 vaccine.

The rearrangement joins TRBV4-2 to TRBJ2-1; 8 bases align to TRBD2. CDR3 length: 16 residues. Germline loops: CDR1 LGHNA, CDR2 YNFKEQ. Trimming at V came to 3 bases and at J to 0 bases, leaving 4 bases not matched to a gene. The CDR3 DNA reads TGTGCCAGCAGCCAGCGCACTAGCGGCTCCTACAATGAGCAGTTCTTC. Its protein product is CASSQRTSGSYNEQFF.

The J gene is TRBJ1-4, the V gene TRBV5-4, with a tentative D call TRBD1 (6 bases). The CDR3 consists of 16 residues. Germline V gene sequence: CDR1 SGHNT, CDR2 YYREEE (reference sequence). Between the trimmed V and J ends, which lost 0 bases and 5 bases, there was a span of 14 bases. Here the CDR3 reads CASSLVADSPNEKLFF. Written as DNA, the CDR3 is TGTGCCAGCAGCTTGGTGGCGGACAGCCCGAATGAAAAACTGTTTTTT.

This chain connects TRBV19 to TRBJ1-3; 8 bases are a match to TRBD1. This CDR3 is built from 17 residues. Germline CDR1 LNHDA, CDR2 SQIVND (reference sequence). Unmatched junction bases numbered 12, after V lost 4 bases and J lost 4 bases. CDR3 sequence reads: CASSTRQGSDLGNTIYF. CDR3 bases: TGTGCCAGTAGTACCAGACAGGGGTCTGATTTGGGAAACACCATATATTTT.